A single T cell receptor (beta chain) is shown here with its context. Its antigen is unidentified. This sample is drawn from a study of OX40 agonist ivuxolimab in advanced cancers. TCRdb's copy holds only in-frame clones and misses some; the assay was immunoSEQ multiplex PCR. The repertoire holds fewer than 95,000 clones, with about 89% as singletons. Study-wide findings and caveats: Circulating CD4+ and CD8+ T cells showed clonal expansion by week 6 at 0.1 to 3.0 mg/kg. CD4+ T cells averaged fewer expanded clones than CD8+ T cells.

The CDR3 runs to 14 residues. V was clipped by 0 bases and J by 6 bases, with 7 bases between them. From germline, CDR1 is SGHDT and CDR2 YYEEEE. Enrollment shut out patients with autoimmune disease history or systemic immunosuppression. The V and J genes are TRBV5-6 and TRBJ1-6, with D unclear. This sequence was found in an adult with an advanced solid tumor such as melanoma, head and neck, liver or kidney cancer. This specimen was CD4+ or CD8+ T cells sorted from blood, taken in a trial of the OX40 agonist ivuxolimab. CDR3 protein: CASSLEQTNSPLHF. CDR3 DNA: TGTGCCAGCAGCTTGGAACAGACTAATTCACCCCTCCACTTT.